This T cell receptor (delta chain) was sequenced during a study of γδ T cells in repeated Plasmodium falciparum infection. Across the study: Four controlled malaria infections with P. falciparum NF54 spanned roughly 97 weeks. Malian gammadelta TCRs were studied during no-transmission periods and across acute malaria episodes.

Concerning this clone: A far larger clone is just one base off, so this is likely a read error. Other DNA sequences from this sample encode an identical CDR3 as well.

TCRdb re-called the multiplex PCR reads via CATT. This sample has 70,000 to 95,000 delta-chain clones; more than 1.4% occur once, and the top ten carry 7% to 9.5%. This TCR was sampled from a pool of human donors (malaria-infected and uninfected, not separated). The sequencing sample was made of gamma-delta T cells from blood.

The CDR3 loop is CACDALLGGADKLIF. The DNA of the CDR3 is TGTGCCTGTGACGCCTTACTGGGGGGAGCCGATAAACTCATCTTT. This chain joins TRDV2 and TRDJ1, with 8 bases that match TRDD3. The ends lost 3 bases at V and 3 bases at J; junction bases unmatched: 8. The CDR3 extends over 15 amino acids. Per the germline V gene, CDR1 is GEAIGNYY and CDR2 is EKD.